A selection of T cell receptor beta chains follows, all from one sample in a study of shared clonotypes between healthy human individuals. Only in-frame clones appear in the TCRdb table, and some are missing; sequencing was by immunoSEQ multiplex PCR. Among around 1.9 million clones listed, 85% to 95% were seen once. The specimen was naive CD8+ T cells from PBMCs. Receptor source: a young man in good health. Some clones in this sample may be carry-over from other donors' samples. Each CDR3 is given with its conserved first and last residue. Fields, in order: V gene, D gene, J gene, clone size, CDR3 protein, CDR3 DNA. The D gene is left open where the match is weak. Clone size is not always given. Where it is, it says once, few, many or a class for expanded clones.

TRBV10-3,-,TRBJ1-3,once,CATGGNTIYF,TGTGCCACCGGAGGAAACACCATATATTTT
TRBV5-6,-,TRBJ2-5,once,CASSSKETQYF,TGTGCCAGCAGCTCTAAAGAGACCCAGTACTTC
TRBV6-1,-,TRBJ2-2,-,CASRGMGELFF,TGTGCCAGCAGGGGAATGGGGGAGCTGTTTTTT
TRBV4-1,-,TRBJ2-7,-,CASSQDGGALAYEQYF,TGCGCCAGCAGCCAAGATGGGGGGGCTCTCGCCTACGAGCAGTACTTC
TRBV28,-,TRBJ1-2,-,CASSFDPKQVENYGYTF,TGTGCCAGCAGTTTTGACCCTAAACAGGTCGAAAACTATGGCTACACCTTC
TRBV9,-,TRBJ2-7,-,CASSGATAYEQYF,TGTGCCAGCAGCGGAGCCACAGCCTACGAGCAGTACTTC
TRBV4-2,TRBD2,TRBJ2-3,-,CASSQRTSGSRDTQYF,TGTGCCAGCAGCCAACGGACTAGCGGGAGTCGTGATACGCAGTATTTT
TRBV9,-,TRBJ2-2,-,CASSVEGGYTGELFF,TGTGCCAGCAGCGTAGAGGGCGGATACACCGGGGAGCTGTTTTTT
TRBV27,-,TRBJ2-7,-,CASGWPQGGQYF,TGTGCCAGCGGGTGGCCTCAAGGGGGGCAGTACTTC
TRBV13,-,TRBJ1-4,-,CASSLGRRVFGKLFF,TGTGCCAGCAGCTTAGGTAGACGTGTGTTCGGAAAACTGTTTTTT
TRBV28,TRBD2,TRBJ2-1,-,CAAADWSSGSGEQFF,TGTGCCGCAGCGGATTGGAGTAGCGGGAGTGGTGAGCAGTTCTTC
TRBV27,TRBD2,TRBJ2-1,-,CASSPNGGNEQFF,TGTGCCAGCAGTCCCAACGGGGGGAATGAGCAGTTCTTC
TRBV7-9,-,TRBJ2-2,-,CASSLSENTGELFF,TGTGCCAGCAGCTTATCCGAGAACACCGGGGAGCTGTTTTTT
TRBV29-1,TRBD1,TRBJ2-2,-,CSVGTRDRANTGELFF,TGCAGCGTCGGCACCCGGGACAGGGCAAACACCGGGGAGCTGTTTTTT
TRBV27,-,TRBJ2-1,-,CASSLSWQGVLLGVNEQFF,TGTGCCAGCAGTTTATCGTGGCAGGGCGTCTTACTAGGTGTCAATGAGCAGTTCTTC
TRBV7-9,TRBD2,TRBJ2-3,-,CASKLLAGDTDTQYF,TGTGCCAGCAAATTACTAGCGGGAGACACAGATACGCAGTATTTT
TRBV19,-,TRBJ1-1,-,CASSLSGWTEAFF,TGTGCCAGTAGTCTGTCGGGGTGGACTGAAGCTTTCTTT
TRBV19,TRBD2,TRBJ2-1,-,CASSIISGGASYNEQFF,TGTGCCAGTAGTATAATCTCGGGAGGCGCTTCCTACAATGAGCAGTTCTTC
TRBV7-9,-,TRBJ2-7,-,CASSFRQQTYEQYF,TGTGCCAGCAGCTTTCGACAGCAAACCTACGAGCAGTACTTC
TRBV5-1,TRBD1,TRBJ1-1,-,CASSLTSGPGGGLESEAFF,TGCGCCAGCAGCTTGACGTCCGGGCCAGGGGGCGGATTAGAATCTGAAGCTTTCTTT
TRBV4-2,TRBD2,TRBJ2-1,-,CASSQSGRASYNEQFF,TGTGCCAGCAGCCAAAGCGGGAGGGCCTCCTACAATGAGCAGTTCTTC
TRBV30,-,TRBJ2-7,-,CAWRDHSREQYF,TGTGCCTGGAGGGACCATAGTCGTGAGCAGTACTTC
TRBV4-1,-,TRBJ1-1,-,CASSPRGQTPNTEAFF,TGCGCCAGCAGCCCCCGAGGGCAGACTCCGAACACTGAAGCTTTCTTT
TRBV12-5,TRBD1,TRBJ2-7,-,CASGLTGDEQYF,TGTGCTAGTGGTTTGACAGGGGACGAGCAGTACTTC
TRBV7-9,-,TRBJ2-2,-,CASSFPGNPGELFF,TGTGCCAGCAGCTTCCCAGGGAACCCCGGGGAGCTGTTTTTT
TRBV6-7,-,TRBJ2-7,-,CASSSLTSGEQYF,TGTGCCAGCAGTTCCTTGACTAGTGGCGAGCAGTACTTC
TRBV13,-,TRBJ2-1,-,CASSLAEGEQFF,TGTGCCAGCAGCTTAGCGGAAGGTGAGCAGTTCTTC
TRBV4-1,-,TRBJ2-5,-,CASSQRNGETQYF,TGCGCCAGCAGCCAAAGGAACGGGGAGACCCAGTACTTC
TRBV7-9,-,TRBJ2-1,-,CASSPSNEQFF,TGTGCCAGCAGCCCTTCTAATGAGCAGTTCTTC
TRBV5-1,-,TRBJ1-1,-,CASSPTGYGGGNTEAFF,TGCGCCAGCAGCCCTACAGGGTACGGTGGGGGGAACACTGAAGCTTTCTTT
TRBV7-9,TRBD2,TRBJ2-7,-,CASSLRAGGPEEQYF,TGTGCCAGCAGCTTACGAGCGGGAGGGCCGGAAGAGCAGTACTTC
TRBV28,-,TRBJ2-3,-,CASTGQGVADTQYF,TGTGCCAGCACGGGGCAGGGAGTAGCGGATACGCAGTATTTT
TRBV7-9,-,TRBJ2-3,once,CASTKLGVGDTQYF,TGTGCCAGCACAAAGCTCGGGGTCGGAGATACGCAGTATTTT
TRBV4-3,-,TRBJ2-2,-,CASSQGGYTGELFF,TGCGCCAGCAGCCAAGGGGGCTACACCGGGGAGCTGTTTTTT
TRBV5-4,-,TRBJ2-7,-,CASSLGGSEQYF,TGTGCCAGCAGCTTGGGGGGATCCGAGCAGTACTTC
TRBV19,-,TRBJ1-5,-,CASSIRTSGNQPQHF,TGTGCCAGTAGTATCCGGACCTCGGGCAATCAGCCCCAGCATTTT
TRBV27,TRBD1,TRBJ2-5,once,CASSLLRGGMEETQYF,TGTGCCAGCAGTTTACTAAGAGGGGGCATGGAAGAGACCCAGTACTTC
TRBV9,-,TRBJ2-3,-,CASSVATTDTQYF,TGTGCCAGCAGCGTAGCTACCACAGATACGCAGTATTTT
TRBV7-9,-,TRBJ2-7,few,CASSLAGDEQYF,TGTGCCAGCAGCTTAGCTGGGGACGAGCAGTACTTC
TRBV9,TRBD1,TRBJ2-7,-,CASSVGPGTVAYEQYF,TGTGCCAGCAGCGTAGGTCCAGGGACAGTGGCCTACGAGCAGTACTTC
TRBV27,TRBD2,TRBJ2-7,-,CASSLFLAGEQYF,TGTGCCAGCAGTTTATTCCTAGCGGGGGAGCAGTACTTC
TRBV27,TRBD1,TRBJ1-2,-,CASSVKPGQGNYGYTF,TGTGCCAGCAGTGTAAAACCGGGACAGGGCAACTATGGCTACACCTTC